The 30 T cell receptor beta chains below come from one sample, sequenced in a study of shared clonotypes between healthy human individuals. Naive CD8 cells lacked CD45RO, underwent positive selection for CCR7 and left out terminally differentiated effector memory CD45RA+ cells. Here immunoSEQ multiplex PCR was the method, and the copy in TCRdb shows in-frame clones only, minus some. The table includes some 2.1 million clones, roughly 95% detected once. The sample consisted of naive CD8+ T cells from PBMCs. These receptors were collected from a young man in good health. Some clones in this sample may be carry-over from other donors' samples.

The genes are TRBV28 and TRBJ1-1; D is undetermined. This CDR3 has 13 amino acids. V gave up 3 bases and J gave up 3 bases, with 8 bases separating them. Germline CDR1 is MDHEN and CDR2 is SYDVKM. The CDR3 spells CASSFQLDTEAFF. The CDR3 nucleotides read TGTGCCAGCAGTTTCCAGTTAGACACTGAAGCTTTCTTT.

In the case of this clone: This same CDR3 is encoded by further DNA sequences in the sample. The rearrangement joins TRBV29-1 to TRBJ1-2; no reliable D call. The germline V and J ends were trimmed by 4 bases and 5 bases, with 8 bases remaining between them. Germline CDR1 SQVTM, CDR2 ANQGSEA. This CDR3 spans 11 amino acids. CDR3 bases: TGCAGCGTTGGTACGCTTTATGGCTACACCTTC. Protein sequence: CSVGTLYGYTF.

The rearrangement links TRBV2 to TRBJ2-6, with D hard to call. Germline CDR1 and CDR2: SNHLY and FYNNEI. This CDR3 contains 15 residues. The ends were cut back, 8 bases at V and 1 base at J, with 12 bases in the middle. Here the CDR3 reads CASLGRRSGANVLTF. The CDR3 DNA sequence: TGTGCCAGCTTAGGACGGCGATCTGGGGCCAACGTCCTGACTTTC.

The chain has TRBV7-9 and TRBJ2-7; 11 nucleotides line up with TRBD1. Unmatched junction bases numbered 7, after V lost 5 bases and J lost 4 bases. The CDR3 sequence is 15 residues long. CDR1 is SEHNR and CDR2 is FQNEAQ in the germline V gene (reference sequence). In DNA form, the CDR3 reads TGTGCCAGCAGCCCGGGACAGGGGGGCAGGTACGAGCAGTACTTC. Translation gives CASSPGQGGRYEQYF.

The rearrangement uses TRBV6-1 and TRBJ1-5, with D possibly matching TRBD1 (6 bases). V gave up 2 bases and J gave up 4 bases, with 15 bases separating them. The CDR3 covers 16 residues. CDR1 MNHNS and CDR2 SASEGT come from the germline V gene. CDR3 amino acids: CASSEPTGWGNQPQHF. Written as DNA, the CDR3 is TGTGCCAGCAGTGAACCAACAGGGTGGGGGAATCAGCCCCAGCATTTT.

This clone was detected once. The V gene is TRBV4-1, the J gene TRBJ2-1; D might be TRBD1 (6 bases). The V gene's germline CDR1 is MGHRA and CDR2 YSYEKL. With 4 bases removed from V and 8 bases from J, the gap between germline ends came to 24 bases. This CDR3 has 17 amino acids. As DNA, the CDR3 is TGCGCCAGCAGCCCAGGGAGTGGTCTACAGGGATTAGATGAGCAGTTCTTC. It specifies CASSPGSGLQGLDEQFF.

The genes are TRBV19 and TRBJ2-2; the D gene is possibly TRBD2 (6 bases). V was shortened by 6 bases and J by 0 bases, with 11 bases between the two germline ends. The V gene's germline CDR1 is LNHDA and CDR2 SQIVND (reference sequence). This CDR3 contains 15 residues. Written as DNA, the CDR3 is TGTGCCAGTAGCACTCGACTAGCGAACACCGGGGAGCTGTTTTTT. This gives the protein CASSTRLANTGELFF.

This clone was recorded only once. This rearrangement joins TRBV5-6 to TRBJ2-7; 7 nucleotides agree with TRBD1. The CDR3 totals 13 residues. Germline V gene sequence: CDR1 SGHDT, CDR2 YYEEEE. The ends lost 4 bases at V and 3 bases at J; junction bases unmatched: 4. CDR3 DNA: TGTGCCAGCAGCACGGGACAGAGCTACGAGCAGTACTTC. It encodes CASSTGQSYEQYF.

The CDR3 sequence is CASSLLNRGYEQYF. Here the CDR3 DNA reads TGTGCCAGCAGCTTATTAAACAGGGGTTACGAGCAGTACTTC. The chain has TRBV7-8 and TRBJ2-7; 7 bases are shared with TRBD1. Unmatched junction bases numbered 5, after V lost 2 bases and J lost 4 bases. CDR1 SGHVS and CDR2 FQNEAQ come from the germline V gene. The CDR3 loop spans 14 amino acids.

This rearrangement joins TRBV30 to TRBJ2-3; 8 positions agree with TRBD1. Germline CDR1 reads GTSNPN; CDR2 reads SVGIG (reference sequence). The CDR3 consists of 15 residues. V lost 1 base, J lost 0 bases, and 3 bases stayed unmatched. The CDR3 sequence is CAWSGQGLSTDTQYF. The CDR3 bases are TGTGCCTGGAGTGGACAGGGGTTGAGCACAGATACGCAGTATTTT. Drawing the rest from reference TRBV30 and TRBJ2-3, the complete variable domain is SQTIHQWPATLVQPVGSPLSLECTVEGTSNPNLYWYRQAAGRGLQLLFYSVGIGQISSEVPQNLSASRPQDRQFILSSKKLLLSDSGFYLCAWSGQGLSTDTQYFGPGTRLTVL.

The rearrangement links TRBV5-4 to TRBJ2-5; 11 bases match TRBD1. The V gene end was trimmed by 4 bases and the J gene end by 4 bases; junction bases not matched to a gene: 6. This CDR3 has 15 residues. Per the germline V gene, CDR1 is SGHNT and CDR2 is YYREEE (reference sequence). CDR3 coding DNA: TGTGCCAGCAGCCCAAGGACAGGGGGCTTAGAGACCCAGTACTTC. Its protein product is CASSPRTGGLETQYF.

The V call is TRBV6-1, the J call TRBJ2-7, with a weak D call TRBD2 (5 bases). Germline values: CDR1 MNHNS, CDR2 SASEGT. The CDR3 contains 14 residues. With 3 bases removed from V and 2 bases from J, the gap between germline ends came to 11 bases. The CDR3 sequence: CASSEVDLPYEQYF. The CDR3 DNA is TGTGCCAGCAGTGAGGTGGACTTACCCTACGAGCAGTACTTC.

The chain employs TRBV9 and TRBJ2-7; maybe TRBD1 (6 bases). Trimming took off 2 bases at V and 1 base at J, with 16 bases between the two ends. Germline lookup yields CDR1 SGDLS and CDR2 YYNGEE. This CDR3 is 16 amino acids long. The CDR3 DNA reads as TGTGCCAGCAGCGTTTGGGACAAATCAAATTCCTACGAGCAGTACTTC. Translated, it gives CASSVWDKSNSYEQYF.

This clone appeared a single time. The chain links TRBV4-1 to TRBJ1-1; 12 bases line up with TRBD1. V dropped 3 bases and J dropped 11; count of bases not matched to a gene: 7. This CDR3 is 14 amino acids long. CDR1 and CDR2 (germline): MGHRA, YSYEKL. The CDR3 loop reads CASSQGQGAVRAFF. CDR3 sequence (DNA): TGCGCCAGCAGCCAGGGACAGGGGGCAGTGCGGGCTTTCTTT.

This rearrangement joins TRBV7-9 to TRBJ1-1; D unclear. CDR1 and CDR2 from the germline V gene are SEHNR and FQNEAQ (reference sequence). This CDR3 contains 12 residues. The V gene lost 5 bases and the J gene lost 0 bases, with 4 bases spanning the gap. CDR3 DNA: TGTGCCAGCAGCGGCATGAACACTGAAGCTTTCTTT. Its protein is CASSGMNTEAFF.

The V gene is TRBV10-1, the J gene TRBJ2-5, with D perhaps matching TRBD1 or TRBD2 (5 bases each). The germline V and J ends were trimmed by 5 bases and 5 bases, with 18 bases remaining between them. Germline CDR1 is WNHNN and CDR2 is SYGVQD (reference sequence). The CDR3 totals 15 residues. CDR3 coding DNA: TGCGCCAGCAGTCCGACAGCCAACCCGGGGGAGACCCAGTACTTC. This encodes CASSPTANPGETQYF.

This chain connects TRBV18 to TRBJ1-5; a weak D match, TRBD1 (6 bases). The V and J ends lost 1 base and 5 bases respectively, with 12 bases between them. The germline V gene has CDR1 KGHSH and CDR2 LQKENI. The CDR3 runs to 15 residues. Here the CDR3 DNA reads TGTGCCAGCTCACCACAGGACAGAATAGATCAGCCCCAGCATTTT. Amino acids: CASSPQDRIDQPQHF.

The chain recombines TRBV30 with TRBJ2-2, with D maybe TRBD2 (6 bases). Germline V gives CDR1 GTSNPN, CDR2 SVGIG (reference sequence). V lost 2 bases, J lost 6 bases, and 19 bases lay in between. This CDR3 is built from 16 residues. This CDR3 is CAWSQTGGVVSGELFF. CDR3 nucleotide sequence: TGTGCCTGGAGTCAAACAGGAGGGGTAGTGTCCGGGGAGCTGTTTTTT. Full variable domain (remainder filled in from reference TRBV30 and TRBJ2-2): SQTIHQWPATLVQPVGSPLSLECTVEGTSNPNLYWYRQAAGRGLQLLFYSVGIGQISSEVPQNLSASRPQDRQFILSSKKLLLSDSGFYLCAWSQTGGVVSGELFFGEGSRLTVL.

The gene calls are TRBV6-1 and TRBJ2-6; D gene unclear. V lost 3 bases and J lost 2, with 14 bases in between. Per germline, CDR1 MNHNS and CDR2 SASEGT. CDR3 length equals 17 residues. The CDR3 sequence: CASSDYARSPGANVLTF. For the CDR3, the DNA is TGTGCCAGCAGTGATTACGCGCGGAGCCCTGGGGCCAACGTCCTGACTTTC.

To note about this clone: This sample also contains other DNA sequences that code for the same CDR3. The chain recombines TRBV7-9 with TRBJ2-3, with TRBD2 matching over 7 bases. J gave up 0 bases and V 0 bases, and 0 bases lay outside the gene matches. There are 15 residues in the CDR3. CDR1 and CDR2 (germline): SEHNR, FQNEAQ (reference sequence). The CDR3, as DNA: TGTGCCAGCAGCTTAGCGGGAGGGAGCACAGATACGCAGTATTTT. This translates into CASSLAGGSTDTQYF. The full variable domain, with the rest looked up from reference TRBV7-9 and TRBJ2-3, is DTGVSQNPRHKITKRGQNVTFRCDPISEHNRLYWYRQTLGQGPEFLTYFQNEAQLEKSRLLSDRFSAERPKGSFSTLEIQRTEQGDSAMYLCASSLAGGSTDTQYFGPGTRLTVL.

The chain couples TRBV6-5 to TRBJ1-1; tentative D call: TRBD1 (5 bases). CDR3 length equals 15 residues. Germline CDR1 reads MNHEY; CDR2 reads SVGAGI. With 2 bases removed from V and 4 bases from J, the gap between germline ends came to 14 bases. The CDR3 DNA follows: TGTGCCAGCAGTTACCTCCCTCGGGGGAGCACTGAAGCTTTCTTT. Its translation: CASSYLPRGSTEAFF.

Regarding this clone: Other nucleotide sequences from this sample produce the same CDR3. This chain links TRBV19 with TRBJ1-1; weak D call: TRBD1 (6 bases). Trimming cost V 3 bases and J 4 bases, with 12 bases left between them. This CDR3 comprises 14 residues. The germline CDR1 and CDR2 sequences are LNHDA and SQIVND (reference sequence). Here the CDR3 reads CASSISGGGTEAFF. As DNA, the CDR3 is TGTGCCAGTAGTATCAGCGGGGGCGGCACTGAAGCTTTCTTT.

The CDR3 nucleotides read TGTGCCAGCAATCCGGGGACAGGTTCCTACAATGAGCAGTTCTTC. This gives the protein CASNPGTGSYNEQFF. V and J are TRBV27 and TRBJ2-1; 8 bases agree with TRBD1. The ends lost 7 bases at V and 1 base at J; junction bases unmatched: 6. The CDR3 totals 15 residues. The germline gives CDR1 MNHEY, CDR2 SMNVEV (reference sequence).

Here the CDR3 reads CASSPGTRSSYEQYF. The CDR3 DNA sequence: TGTGCCAGCTCACCCGGGACGCGGAGCTCCTACGAGCAGTACTTC. V usage is TRBV18 and J usage is TRBJ2-7; D is possibly TRBD1 or TRBD2 (5 bases each). Germline loops: CDR1 KGHSH, CDR2 LQKENI. V lost 3 bases and J lost 0, with 12 bases in between. There are 15 residues in the CDR3.

The chain is built from TRBV30 and TRBJ2-3, with 15 bases aligning to TRBD2. The CDR3 sequence is 15 residues long. Per the germline V gene, CDR1 is GTSNPN and CDR2 is SVGIG (reference sequence). The junction had 2 bases not matched to a gene; V was cut back by 5 bases and J by 2 bases. The CDR3 loop reads CAWGLAGGPTDTQYF. The CDR3 bases are TGTGCCTGGGGACTAGCGGGAGGGCCCACAGATACGCAGTATTTT.

This chain's CDR3 is CASSAGPGQGSYGYTF. In DNA form, the CDR3 reads TGTGCCAGCAGCGCCGGACCGGGACAGGGTAGCTATGGCTACACCTTC. This chain uses TRBV5-6 with TRBJ1-2; 9 nucleotides agree with TRBD1. The CDR3 sequence is 16 residues long. With V trimmed by 4 bases and J by 4 bases, 11 bases remained unmatched. Germline CDR1 is SGHDT and CDR2 is YYEEEE.

As to this clone: The sample has other DNA sequences that encode this CDR3 too. V is TRBV9 and J is TRBJ1-1; D is unresolved. The CDR3 is 13 amino acids. V lost 0 bases and J lost 8, with 11 bases in between. Germline CDR1 is SGDLS and CDR2 is YYNGEE. The CDR3 coding sequence is TGTGCCAGCAGCGTAGGAAGCCGTCCCGAAGCTTTCTTT. Protein sequence: CASSVGSRPEAFF. The whole variable domain, remainder taken from reference TRBV9 and TRBJ1-1, is DSGVTQTPKHLITATGQRVTLRCSPRSGDLSVYWYQQSLDQGLQFLIQYYNGEERAKGNILERFSAQQFPDLHSELNLSSLELGDSALYFCASSVGSRPEAFFGQGTRLTVV.

This sequence joins TRBV7-9 and TRBJ2-1; D remains ambiguous. Per germline, CDR1 SEHNR and CDR2 FQNEAQ (reference sequence). Trimming removed 5 bases at V and 11 bases at J, with 7 bases between. The length of the CDR3 is 10 residues. The chain's CDR3 is CASSNTKQFF. CDR3 in DNA: TGTGCCAGCAGCAACACCAAGCAGTTCTTC.

This clone has just one count. The CDR3 nucleotides read TGTGCCAGCAGTGATTTAAAGCGGGGCCTCTACACCGGGGAGCTGTTTTTT. Amino acid sequence: CASSDLKRGLYTGELFF. The chain couples TRBV6-1 to TRBJ2-2; 7 positions agree with TRBD2. V trimming: 3 bases; J trimming: 3 bases; junction bases outside the gene matches: 10. The CDR3 is made up of 17 amino acids. Germline values: CDR1 MNHNS, CDR2 SASEGT.

The chain is built from TRBV5-1 and TRBJ1-2; 11 nucleotides agree with TRBD1. Trimming took 7 bases from V and 8 from J; bases not matched to a gene: 7. This CDR3 comprises 13 residues. Germline-derived CDR1 and CDR2 are SGHRS and YFSETQ. As DNA, the CDR3 is TGCGCCAGCGGCGGACAGGGGGCAGAAGGCTACACCTTC. It is translated as CASGGQGAEGYTF. Complete variable domain (other parts from reference TRBV5-1 and TRBJ1-2): KAGVTQTPRYLIKTRGQQVTLSCSPISGHRSVSWYQQTPGQGLQFLFEYFSETQRNKGNFPGRFSGRQFSNSRSEMNVSTLELGDSALYLCASGGQGAEGYTFGSGTRLTVV.